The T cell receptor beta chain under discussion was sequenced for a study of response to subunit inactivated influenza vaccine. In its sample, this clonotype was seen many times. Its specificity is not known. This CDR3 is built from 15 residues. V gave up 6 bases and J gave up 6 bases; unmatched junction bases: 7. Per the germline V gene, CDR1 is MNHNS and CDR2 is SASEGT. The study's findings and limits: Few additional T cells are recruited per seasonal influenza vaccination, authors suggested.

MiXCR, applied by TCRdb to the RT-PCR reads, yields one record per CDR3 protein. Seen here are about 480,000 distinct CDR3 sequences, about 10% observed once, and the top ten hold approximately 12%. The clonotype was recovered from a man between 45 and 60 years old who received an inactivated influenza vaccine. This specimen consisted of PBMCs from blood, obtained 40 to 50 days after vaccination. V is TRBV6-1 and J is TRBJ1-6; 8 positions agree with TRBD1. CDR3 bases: TGTGCCAGCAGGGAACAGGGGGGAGTTAATTCACCCCTCCACTTT. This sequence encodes CASREQGGVNSPLHF.